These 25 T cell receptor beta chains came from one sample sequenced in a study of vaccination effects on CD4 cells after COVID-19. Data came from immunoSEQ multiplex PCR; TCRdb stores just in-frame clones and leaves some out. The sample has around 46,000 clones, 55% to 75% seen once. Subsequent to 10 days of culture, CD4+ T cells were isolated. Their cognate antigens are unknown. Source: CD4+ T cells from PBMCs cultured without peptide, taken before COVID-19 vaccination. The receptors come from a human donor who received a COVID-19 vaccine.

The V gene is TRBV28, the J gene TRBJ2-2; D remains ambiguous. Looked up from germline, CDR1 is MDHEN and CDR2 is SYDVKM. CDR3 size: 14 residues. V shed 3 bases and J shed 1 base, with 6 bases lying between them. CDR3 sequence: CASSLYRNTGELFF. For the CDR3, the DNA is TGTGCCAGCAGTTTGTACAGGAACACCGGGGAGCTGTTTTTT.

V is TRBV5-6 and J is TRBJ1-2; D remains ambiguous. Germline values: CDR1 SGHDT, CDR2 YYEEEE. Trimming shortened V by 2 bases and J by 1 base, and 12 bases separated the two germline ends. This CDR3 has 15 amino acids. In DNA form, the CDR3 reads TGTGCCAGCAGCTTTTTTGGGGTCGGTAACTATGGCTACACCTTC. Translating it yields CASSFFGVGNYGYTF.

The genes are TRBV7-9 and TRBJ1-1; TRBD1 aligns across 7 bases. The CDR3 covers 14 residues. The germline CDR1 and CDR2 sequences are SEHNR and FQNEAQ (reference sequence). After removal of 5 bases from V and 2 bases from J, the junction contained 5 bases not matched to a gene. The CDR3 spells CASSQQGYNTEAFF. The CDR3 nucleotides are TGTGCCAGCAGCCAACAGGGGTATAACACTGAAGCTTTCTTT.

The chain uses TRBV30 and TRBJ1-1; 8 nucleotides agree with TRBD1. This CDR3 has 15 amino acids. CDR1 and CDR2 from the germline V gene are GTSNPN and SVGIG (reference sequence). Trimming took 3 bases from V and 1 from J; bases not matched to a gene: 7. CDR3: CAWSVRGLRNTEAFF. The CDR3 nucleotides read TGTGCCTGGAGCGTCAGGGGGCTAAGGAACACTGAAGCTTTCTTT.

This clone came up a few times. The J gene is TRBJ1-5, the V gene TRBV28; D not resolved. This CDR3 is 15 amino acids long. Trimming removed 3 bases from V and 2 bases from J, with 11 bases in between. CDR1 is MDHEN and CDR2 is SYDVKM in the germline V gene. CDR3 coding DNA: TGTGCCAGCAGTTTGGGAGGGATTGGCAATCAGCCCCAGCATTTT. This sequence encodes CASSLGGIGNQPQHF.

The chain has TRBV5-3 and TRBJ2-1; D is ambiguous. TRBV5-3 is an ORF for which the function is uncertain. The CDR3 covers 14 residues. V lost 0 bases and J lost 8, with 12 bases in between. The CDR3: CARSLASPSDEQFF. CDR3 in DNA: TGTGCCAGAAGCTTGGCTAGTCCGTCGGATGAGCAGTTCTTC.

The gene calls are TRBV4-3 and TRBJ2-3, with 8 bases lining up with TRBD1. The V gene's germline CDR1 is LGHNA and CDR2 YSLEER. The CDR3 totals 17 residues. Trimming cost V 1 base and J 0 bases; bases outside gene matches: 6. In DNA, the CDR3 is TGCGCCAGCAGCCAAGGCAGGGGGCGGTTGAGCACAGATACGCAGTATTTT. Translating it yields CASSQGRGRLSTDTQYF.

This clone was found a few times. V usage is TRBV6-2 or TRBV6-3 and J usage is TRBJ2-1; maybe TRBD2 (6 bases). The CDR3 consists of 16 residues. Germline lookup yields CDR1 MNHEY and CDR2 SVGEGT. V was trimmed by 0 bases and J by 6 bases, leaving 15 bases between them. CDR3 DNA: TGTGCCAGCAGTTACTCTGTCGGAGGGACCGGCAATGAGCAGTTCTTC. It yields the protein CASSYSVGGTGNEQFF.

This clone was observed once. The V call is TRBV20-1, the J call TRBJ1-2; the D is unclear. V dropped 3 bases and J dropped 7 bases, with 12 bases sitting between them. The CDR3 covers 12 residues. Germline V CDR1 and CDR2: DFQATT, SNEGSKA (reference sequence). CDR3 sequence (DNA): TGCAGTGCTAGTTACGGGGTGGGTGGCTACACCTTC. Translating gives CSASYGVGGYTF.

This clone was found a few times. The chain has TRBV12-3 or TRBV12-4 and TRBJ1-1; tentative D call: TRBD1 (5 bases). With 5 bases removed from V and 5 bases from J, the gap between germline ends came to 9 bases. This CDR3 has 12 amino acids. The CDR3 DNA sequence: TGTGCCAGCAGTGGGGACGTTACTGAAGCTTTCTTT. It is translated as CASSGDVTEAFF.

The rearrangement joins TRBV27 to TRBJ2-7; D gene unclear. CDR1 is MNHEY, CDR2 SMNVEV, per germline (reference sequence). The CDR3 is made up of 15 amino acids. V was shortened by 6 bases and J by 5 bases, with 20 bases between the two germline ends. This CDR3 reads CASSPIRYPPDEQYF. The CDR3 DNA is TGTGCCAGCAGCCCCATACGCTACCCTCCTGACGAGCAGTACTTC.

This chain connects TRBV12-3 or TRBV12-4 to TRBJ2-2, with D uncertain. This CDR3 region has 12 residues. Trimming removed 8 bases from V and 6 bases from J, with 10 bases in between. The CDR3: CASESGAGELFF. The CDR3 nucleotides read TGTGCCAGCGAATCTGGGGCCGGGGAGCTGTTTTTT.

The chain combines TRBV19 with TRBJ1-2; TRBD1 matches 10 bases. The germline V gene has CDR1 LNHDA and CDR2 SQIVND (reference sequence). The V and J ends lost 7 bases and 8 bases, in that order; junction bases with no gene match: 16. CDR3 length: 16 amino acids. CDR3 region: CASTLQAGTGAGGYTF. DNA for the CDR3: TGTGCCAGTACCCTCCAGGCGGGGACAGGGGCAGGAGGCTACACCTTC.

The chain recombines TRBV5-6 with TRBJ1-2; no clear D. The CDR3 has 12 amino acids. Germline CDR1 reads SGHDT; CDR2 reads YYEEEE. V was pared by 6 bases and J by 4 bases, with 10 bases between. Here the CDR3 reads CASTLDGYGYTF. The CDR3 DNA follows: TGTGCCAGCACCTTAGACGGCTATGGCTACACCTTC.

This chain uses TRBV7-8 with TRBJ1-2, with TRBD1 as a possible D gene (5 bases). The CDR3 sequence is 12 residues long. V was shortened by 5 bases and J by 6 bases, with 10 bases between the two germline ends. Germline values: CDR1 SGHVS, CDR2 FQNEAQ. The CDR3 sequence: CASSPRGDGYTF. The DNA of the CDR3 is TGTGCCAGCAGCCCGAGGGGAGATGGCTACACCTTC.

This clone is medium-sized within its sample. This chain links TRBV6-5 with TRBJ2-1; maybe TRBD2 (7 bases). The germline V gene encodes CDR1 MNHEY and CDR2 SVGAGI. The CDR3 is 12 amino acids. V lost 4 bases and J 10 bases, leaving 11 bases between the germline ends. CDR3 DNA sequence: TGTGCCAGCAGTTTAAGGGGGGGAGAGCAGTTCTTC. It yields the protein CASSLRGGEQFF.

The chain links TRBV3-1 (or the pseudogene TRBV3-2) to TRBJ1-2; a weak D match, TRBD1 (5 bases). CDR1 is LGHDT and CDR2 is YNNKEL in the germline V gene (reference sequence). This CDR3 is 13 amino acids long. V gave up 4 bases and J gave up 4 bases, with 10 bases separating them. The CDR3 DNA follows: TGTGCCAGCAGCCCTCAGGGTACCTATGGCTACACCTTC. Translation: CASSPQGTYGYTF.

This clone was counted only a few times. The chain recombines TRBV29-1 with TRBJ1-5; D is uncertain. Germline V lookup: CDR1 SQVTM, CDR2 ANQGSEA. Trimming removed 5 bases at V and 0 bases at J, with 11 bases between. This CDR3 comprises 14 residues. CDR3 loop: CSVSDTYSNQPQHF. The DNA for the CDR3 is TGCAGCGTTTCAGATACCTATAGCAATCAGCCCCAGCATTTT.

This chain connects TRBV10-3 to TRBJ2-2; perhaps TRBD2 as D (7 bases). Trimming took off 0 bases at V and 5 bases at J, with 19 bases between the two ends. This CDR3 is 18 amino acids long. Germline CDR1 reads ENHRY; CDR2 reads SYGVKD. CDR3 sequence: CAISESRAGAQGTGELFF. The CDR3 nucleotides are TGTGCCATCAGTGAGTCGAGGGCGGGAGCCCAGGGGACCGGGGAGCTGTTTTTT.

The chain links TRBV27 to TRBJ1-4; D possibly corresponds to TRBD1 (5 bases). The CDR3 has 15 residues. Trimming took off 5 bases at V and 7 bases at J, with 17 bases between the two ends. The germline CDR1 and CDR2 sequences are MNHEY and SMNVEV (reference sequence). The CDR3 DNA reads TGTGCCAGCAGTCCAACTACGGGACTGTCTGAAAAACTGTTTTTT. Encoded protein: CASSPTTGLSEKLFF.

The chain carries TRBV7-2 and TRBJ2-5; D unresolved. This CDR3 is 11 amino acids long. Germline CDR1 SGHTA, CDR2 FQGNSA. V lost 1 base, J lost 4 bases, and 1 base lay in between. The CDR3 DNA is TGTGCCAGCAGCTTAGTAGAGACCCAGTACTTC. Its protein is CASSLVETQYF.

This rearrangement joins TRBV7-8 to TRBJ1-4; D possibly corresponds to TRBD1 (6 bases). The length of the CDR3 is 16 residues. V lost 5 bases, J lost 5 bases, and 18 bases lay in between. The V gene's germline CDR1 is SGHVS and CDR2 FQNEAQ. Here the CDR3 reads CASSPSSGGRNEKLFF. As DNA, the CDR3 is TGTGCCAGCAGCCCCAGCTCGGGGGGCAGGAATGAAAAACTGTTTTTT.

This chain links TRBV9 with TRBJ2-1, with TRBD2 matching 10 bases. This CDR3 region has 15 residues. The germline gives CDR1 SGDLS, CDR2 YYNGEE. With V trimmed by 3 bases and J by 3 bases, 3 bases remained unmatched. DNA of the CDR3: TGTGCCAGCAGCGATAGCGGGGGGCACTACAATGAGCAGTTCTTC. Protein sequence: CASSDSGGHYNEQFF.

The rearrangement links TRBV5-1 to TRBJ2-4, with 9 bases fitting TRBD2. Germline V gives CDR1 SGHRS, CDR2 YFSETQ. J gave up 0 bases and V 2 bases, and 12 bases lay outside the gene matches. The CDR3 totals 19 residues. CDR3 sequence reads: CASSFGSRTSERAKNIQYF. CDR3 in DNA: TGCGCCAGCAGCTTTGGATCTAGGACTAGCGAGAGAGCCAAAAACATTCAGTACTTC. The whole variable domain, filled in from reference TRBV5-1 and TRBJ2-4, reads KAGVTQTPRYLIKTRGQQVTLSCSPISGHRSVSWYQQTPGQGLQFLFEYFSETQRNKGNFPGRFSGRQFSNSRSEMNVSTLELGDSALYLCASSFGSRTSERAKNIQYFGAGTRLSVL.

The gene calls are TRBV5-1 and TRBJ1-1, with 7 bases lining up with TRBD1. Looked up from germline, CDR1 is SGHRS and CDR2 is YFSETQ. The CDR3 runs to 14 residues. V lost 0 bases and J lost 5; bases outside the gene matches: 4. The CDR3 nucleotides are TGCGCCAGCAGCTTGGCACAGGGGAGGACTGAAGCTTTCTTT. Its protein product is CASSLAQGRTEAFF.